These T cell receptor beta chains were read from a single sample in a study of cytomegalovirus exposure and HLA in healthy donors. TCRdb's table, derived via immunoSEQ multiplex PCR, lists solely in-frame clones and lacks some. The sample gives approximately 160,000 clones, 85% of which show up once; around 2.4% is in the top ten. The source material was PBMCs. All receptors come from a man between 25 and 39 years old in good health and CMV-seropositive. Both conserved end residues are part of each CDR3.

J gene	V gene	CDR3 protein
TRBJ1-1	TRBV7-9	CASSSTGVEAFF
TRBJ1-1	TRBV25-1	CASGGGAGVNTEAFF
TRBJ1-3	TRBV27	CASSSTGISGNTIYF
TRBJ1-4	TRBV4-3	CASSQGTGLGLGMFF
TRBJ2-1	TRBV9	CASSVGGAGAINEQFF
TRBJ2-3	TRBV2	CASSGDYTDTQYF
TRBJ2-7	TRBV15	CATSRDGQATYEQYF
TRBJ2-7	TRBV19	CASKRTSGFYEQYF
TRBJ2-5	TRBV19	CASSIRGGVRKQETQYF
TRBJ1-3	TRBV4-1	CASSQLQDLALDTIYF
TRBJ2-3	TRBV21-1	CASSKALVKAGGHADTQYF
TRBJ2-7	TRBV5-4	CASSFVGGPYEQYF
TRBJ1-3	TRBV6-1	CASSEMQVQAGNTIYF
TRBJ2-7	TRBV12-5	CASGLGLGQLSYEQYF
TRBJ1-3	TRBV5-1	CASSLEPGGDGNTIYF
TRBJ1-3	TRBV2	CASSPGQGRNTIYF
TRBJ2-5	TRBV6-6	CASSSTRVWETQYF
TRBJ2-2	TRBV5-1	CASSLEQGAHGELFF
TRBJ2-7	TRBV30	CAWSVLRGPYEQYF
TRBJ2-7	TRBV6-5	CASRRGAGEQYF
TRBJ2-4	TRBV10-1	CASRGSTGGDRNIQYF
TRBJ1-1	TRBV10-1	CASSEYRGTEAFF
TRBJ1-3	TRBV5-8	CASSPGTGGNTIYF
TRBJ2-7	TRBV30	CAWSRQGGEQYF
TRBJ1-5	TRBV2	CASSLDRAYQPQHF
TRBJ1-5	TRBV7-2	CASSPPDRGIRQPQHF
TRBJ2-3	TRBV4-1	CASSPGSGGYTDTQYF
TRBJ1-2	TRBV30	CAWSAGQIYGYTF
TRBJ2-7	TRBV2	CASSGWRVYEQYF
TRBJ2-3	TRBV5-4	CASSSPSAGSTQYF
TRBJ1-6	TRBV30	CAWSVWGRNNSPLHF
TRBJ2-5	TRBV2	CASSESGVTQETQYF
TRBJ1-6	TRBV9	CASSTGGSPLHF
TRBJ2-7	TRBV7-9	CASSLEGQYYEQYF
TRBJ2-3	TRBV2	CASSDWRDTDTQYF
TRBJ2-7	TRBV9	CASSTSSYEQYF
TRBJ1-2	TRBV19	CASSIGRGYGYTF